These T cell receptor beta chains were read from a single sample in a study of blood T cell repertoires in COVID-19. Data came from immunoSEQ multiplex PCR; TCRdb stores just in-frame clones and leaves some out. Of over 400,000 clones listed, roughly 89% are singletons. The sample comprised peripheral blood. All receptors come from a woman aged 50 to 65 with COVID-19, enrolled during active disease. Each CDR3 is given with its conserved first and last residue. A D gene is named only where the DNA matches it firmly. A row's size may be missing; if present it is once, few, many or a size class.

d_call	v_call	j_call	clone_size	cdr3_nt	cdr3_aa
TRBD1	TRBV2	TRBJ1-5	-	TGTGCCAGCACACAGGGGGCTCACCAGCCCCAGCATTTT	CASTQGAHQPQHF
TRBD1	TRBV6-5	TRBJ2-7	-	TGTGCCAGCAGTTACGGGACAGGTGGTGCCTACGAGCAGTACTTC	CASSYGTGGAYEQYF
TRBD1	TRBV7-9	TRBJ1-6	-	TGTGCCAGCAGCATGGGACAGACAGGTTCACCCCTCCACTTT	CASSMGQTGSPLHF
-	TRBV24-1	TRBJ1-2	once	TGTGCCACCAGTGATTCCCCCAGGGGTCGAAGAGGCGGCTACACCTTC	CATSDSPRGRRGGYTF
TRBD1	TRBV19	TRBJ1-2	-	TGTGCCTCGACAGGGCTGTACTATGGCTACACCTTC	CASTGLYYGYTF
-	TRBV15	TRBJ2-2	few	TGTGCCACCAGCAGAGGGCAGGGGAACACCGGGGAGCTGTTTTTT	CATSRGQGNTGELFF
TRBD1	TRBV28	TRBJ2-1	-	TGTGCCATCCTCCGGGACAGGGGGCGCAATGAGCAGTTCTTC	CAILRDRGRNEQFF
TRBD2	TRBV5-1	TRBJ2-1	-	TGCGCCAGCAGCCTCGGGGGGGCCTTTTACAATGAGCAGTTCTTC	CASSLGGAFYNEQFF
TRBD1	TRBV10-3	TRBJ2-7	-	TGTGCCATCGGACAGGACGGCGGCGAGCAGTACTTC	CAIGQDGGEQYF
TRBD1	TRBV10-3	TRBJ1-2	-	TGTGCCATCAGTGATCACAGGGGCAGGAACACCTTC	CAISDHRGRNTF
-	TRBV20-1	TRBJ1-1	few	TGCAGTGCTAGTGCCTCCGACCCAGGGACTGAAGCTTTCTTT	CSASASDPGTEAFF
-	TRBV18	TRBJ1-5	-	TGTGCCAGCTCACCATTGGGGCTAACGTATCAGCCCCAGCATTTT	CASSPLGLTYQPQHF
TRBD1	TRBV6-5	TRBJ1-2	-	TGTGCCATAAGAACAGGGGCTGGCTACACCTTC	CAIRTGAGYTF
-	TRBV3-1/TRBV3-2	TRBJ1-1	-	TGTGCCAGCAGCCAATTTGGGGCGGAATTTTGGGGCCGGTACACTGAAGCTTTCTTT	CASSQFGAEFWGRYTEAFF
-	TRBV10-3	TRBJ1-2	few	TGTGCCATCAGTGACGGTGACTATGGCTACACCTTC	CAISDGDYGYTF
-	TRBV27	TRBJ1-1	-	TGTGCCAGCAGTTTGCGGGGGGCGAGTTACACTGAAGCTTTCTTT	CASSLRGASYTEAFF
-	TRBV19	TRBJ1-6	few	TGTGCCAGTAGTACCGAAAAGTCGGGGGATAATTCACCCCTCCACTTT	CASSTEKSGDNSPLHF
-	TRBV29-1	TRBJ1-1	few	TGCAGCGCCCAGACGGCGGCGGACACTGAAGCTTTCTTT	CSAQTAADTEAFF
-	TRBV3-1/TRBV3-2	TRBJ1-1	-	TGTGCCAGCAGCCAAGGATCAGCGGAGTATGAAGCTTTCTTT	CASSQGSAEYEAFF
-	TRBV30	TRBJ1-2	once	TGTGCCTGGAGTGTAACTGCGGGCGGCTACACCTTC	CAWSVTAGGYTF
TRBD1	TRBV7-9	TRBJ2-3	-	TGTGCCAGCAGCTTAGGGACAGGCCCAGATACGCAGTATTTT	CASSLGTGPDTQYF
-	TRBV7-9	TRBJ2-7	-	TGTGCCAGCAGCTCCTGGACAGACTACGAGCAGTACTTC	CASSSWTDYEQYF
-	TRBV3-1/TRBV3-2	TRBJ1-1	-	TGTGCCAGCAGTCCCGGTGTAGCGAACACTGAAGCTTTCTTT	CASSPGVANTEAFF
TRBD1	TRBV5-1	TRBJ1-2	-	TGCGCCAGCAGCTTGGTACAGGGGACGTTTGACTATGGCTACACCTTC	CASSLVQGTFDYGYTF
-	TRBV18	TRBJ1-4	-	TGTGCCAGCTCACCTCGATTAGTTACGTCTAATGAAAAACTGTTTTTT	CASSPRLVTSNEKLFF